This is a list of T cell receptor beta chains from one sample in a study of response to subunit inactivated influenza vaccine. TCRdb ran MiXCR on the RT-PCR reads and lists one entry per CDR3 protein. The profile shows 250,000 to 350,000 distinct CDR3 sequences, about 20% of them singletons. The specimen comprised PBMCs from blood, sampled around 22 months after vaccination. These receptors were collected from a man in his fifties or sixties who received an inactivated influenza vaccine. CDR3s include the opening cysteine and the closing phenylalanine or tryptophan. The D gene is left open where the match is weak. Part of the rows lack a size; the others show once, few, many or a class for expanded clones.

v_call	clone_size	j_call	d_call	cdr3_length	cdr3_aa	cdr3_nt
TRBV4-1	few	TRBJ2-5	.	16	CASSQDIQGGVATQYF	TGCGCCAGCAGCCAAGATATCCAGGGGGGCGTGGCGACCCAGTACTTC
TRBV28	.	TRBJ1-2	TRBD1	14	CTSSSGQGIYGYTF	TGTACCAGCAGTTCAGGACAGGGTATCTATGGCTACACCTTC
TRBV14	.	TRBJ2-1	.	14	CASSQWVGSNEQFF	TGTGCCAGCAGCCAATGGGTAGGGAGCAATGAGCAGTTCTTC
TRBV2	.	TRBJ1-4	.	14	CASRGGITNEKLFF	TGTGCCAGCAGGGGCGGAATAACTAATGAAAAACTGTTTTTT
TRBV12-3/TRBV12-4	few	TRBJ2-3	.	14	CASSLGHVTDTQYF	TGTGCCAGCAGTTTAGGTCACGTCACAGATACGCAGTATTTT
TRBV7-9	few	TRBJ2-2	.	14	CASSLTLDTGELFF	TGTGCCAGCAGCTTAACCCTCGACACCGGGGAGCTGTTTTTT
TRBV5-4	.	TRBJ1-6	TRBD1	15	CASSPDQGVRSPLHF	TGTGCCAGCAGCCCTGACCAGGGGGTTCGGTCACCCCTCCACTTT
TRBV30	few	TRBJ1-4	.	13	CAWASPGDEKLFF	TGTGCCTGGGCTTCCCCTGGGGATGAAAAACTGTTTTTT
TRBV29-1	.	TRBJ2-5	TRBD2	14	CSVAETSGKETQYF	TGCAGCGTTGCAGAGACTAGCGGGAAGGAGACCCAGTACTTC
TRBV28	.	TRBJ2-3	TRBD2	15	CASSLGTGGTDTQYF	TGTGCCAGCAGTTTAGGTACGGGGGGGACAGATACGCAGTATTTT
TRBV5-1	few	TRBJ1-2	.	12	CASRPAEYGYTF	TGCGCCAGCAGACCAGCGGAGTATGGCTACACCTTC
TRBV29-1	.	TRBJ2-1	TRBD2	14	CSVVSGSSYNEQFF	TGCAGCGTCGTTAGCGGGAGCTCCTACAATGAGCAGTTCTTC
TRBV6-5	few	TRBJ1-1	.	17	CASSSVTVQSWGTEAFF	TGTGCCAGCAGTTCCGTGACAGTCCAAAGCTGGGGCACTGAAGCTTTCTTT
TRBV19	many	TRBJ1-5	.	13	CASSIGGNQPQHF	TGTGCCAGTAGTATAGGAGGGAATCAGCCCCAGCATTTT
TRBV20-1	few	TRBJ1-1	.	10	CGGWDTEAFF	TGCGGGGGGTGGGACACTGAAGCTTTCTTT
TRBV7-2	many	TRBJ2-1	TRBD2	17	CASSPTSGSSSYNEQFF	TGTGCCAGCAGCCCGACTAGCGGGAGCAGCTCCTACAATGAGCAGTTCTTC
TRBV18	.	TRBJ2-2	.	12	CASSSYTGELFF	TGTGCCAGCTCGTCGTACACCGGGGAGCTGTTTTTT